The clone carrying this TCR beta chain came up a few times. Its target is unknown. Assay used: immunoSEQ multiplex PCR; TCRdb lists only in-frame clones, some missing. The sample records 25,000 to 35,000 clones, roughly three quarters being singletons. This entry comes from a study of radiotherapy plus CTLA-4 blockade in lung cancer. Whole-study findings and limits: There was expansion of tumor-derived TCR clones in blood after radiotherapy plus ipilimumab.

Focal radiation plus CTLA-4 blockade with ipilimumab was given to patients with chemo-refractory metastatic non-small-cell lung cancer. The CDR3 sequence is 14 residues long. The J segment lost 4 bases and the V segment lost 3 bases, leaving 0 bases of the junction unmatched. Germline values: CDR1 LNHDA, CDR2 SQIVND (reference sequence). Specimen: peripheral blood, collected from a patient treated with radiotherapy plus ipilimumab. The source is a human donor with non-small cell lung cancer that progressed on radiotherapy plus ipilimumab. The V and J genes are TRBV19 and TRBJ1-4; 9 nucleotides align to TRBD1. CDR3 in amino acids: CASSMDRGNEKLFF. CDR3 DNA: TGTGCCAGTAGTATGGACAGGGGTAATGAAAAACTGTTTTTT.